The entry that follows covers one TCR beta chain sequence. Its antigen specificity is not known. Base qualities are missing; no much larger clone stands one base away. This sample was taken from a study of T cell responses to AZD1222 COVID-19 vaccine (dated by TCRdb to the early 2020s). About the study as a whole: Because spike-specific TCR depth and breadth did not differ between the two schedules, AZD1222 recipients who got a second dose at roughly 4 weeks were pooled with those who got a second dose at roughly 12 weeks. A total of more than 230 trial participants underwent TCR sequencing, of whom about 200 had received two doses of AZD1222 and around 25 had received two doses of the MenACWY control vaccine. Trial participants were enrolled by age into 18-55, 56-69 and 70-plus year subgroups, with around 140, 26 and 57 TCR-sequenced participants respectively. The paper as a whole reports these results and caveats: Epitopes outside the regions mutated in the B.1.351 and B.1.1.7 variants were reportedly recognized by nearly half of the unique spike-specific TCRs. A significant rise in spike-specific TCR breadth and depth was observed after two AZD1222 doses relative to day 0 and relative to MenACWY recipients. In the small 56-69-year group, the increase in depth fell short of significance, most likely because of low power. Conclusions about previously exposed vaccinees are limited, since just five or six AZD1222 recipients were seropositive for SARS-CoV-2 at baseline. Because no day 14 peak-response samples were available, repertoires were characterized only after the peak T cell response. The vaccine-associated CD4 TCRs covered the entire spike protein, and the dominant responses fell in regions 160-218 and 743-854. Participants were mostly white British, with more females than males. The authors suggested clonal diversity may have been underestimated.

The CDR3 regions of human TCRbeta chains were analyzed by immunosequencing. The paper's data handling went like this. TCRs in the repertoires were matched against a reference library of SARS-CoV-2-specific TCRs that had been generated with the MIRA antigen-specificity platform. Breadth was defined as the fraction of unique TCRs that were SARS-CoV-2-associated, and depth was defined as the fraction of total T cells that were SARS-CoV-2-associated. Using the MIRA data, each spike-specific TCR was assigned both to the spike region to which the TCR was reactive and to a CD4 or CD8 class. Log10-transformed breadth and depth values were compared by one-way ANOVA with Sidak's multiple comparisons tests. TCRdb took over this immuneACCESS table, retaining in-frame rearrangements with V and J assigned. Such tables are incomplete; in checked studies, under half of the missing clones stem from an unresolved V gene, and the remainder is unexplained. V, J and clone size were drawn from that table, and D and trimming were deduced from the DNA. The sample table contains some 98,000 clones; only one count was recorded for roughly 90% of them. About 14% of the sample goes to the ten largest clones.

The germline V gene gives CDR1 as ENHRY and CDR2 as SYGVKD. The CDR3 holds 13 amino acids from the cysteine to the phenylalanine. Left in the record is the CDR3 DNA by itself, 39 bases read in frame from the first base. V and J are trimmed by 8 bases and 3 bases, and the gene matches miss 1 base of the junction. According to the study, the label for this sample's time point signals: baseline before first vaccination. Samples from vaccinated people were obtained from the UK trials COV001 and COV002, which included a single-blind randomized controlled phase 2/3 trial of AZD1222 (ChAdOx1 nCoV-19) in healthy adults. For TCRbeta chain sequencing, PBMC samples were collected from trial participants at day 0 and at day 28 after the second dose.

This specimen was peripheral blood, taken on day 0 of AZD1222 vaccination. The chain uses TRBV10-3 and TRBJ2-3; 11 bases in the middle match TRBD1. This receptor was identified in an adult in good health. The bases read TGTGCCATCGGGACAGGGGGGACAGATACGCAGTATTTT. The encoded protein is CAIGTGGTDTQYF.